This note documents a single T cell receptor (beta chain) sequence. The CDR3 consists of 17 residues. In germline, CDR1 is WNHNN, CDR2 SYGVQD (reference sequence). Trimming took off 5 bases at V and 2 bases at J, with 21 bases between the two ends. This sample is drawn from a study of blood T cell repertoires in COVID-19. In the study overall: COVID-19 samples collected from the United States, Italy and Spain covered acute and convalescent phases. Nucleic acid was either cDNA or gDNA, and it came from T cells, B-cell-depleted T cells, or PBMCs.

In the source study's methods: It was from reference gene primer amplification that nucleated cell counts were estimated. Method: immunoSEQ multiplex PCR; TCRdb's copy keeps in-frame clones and lacks some. That table supplies the V and J calls and clone size; D and trimming were determined from the DNA. The sample contains roughly 230,000 clones, more than 80% of which appear only once. The TCR was taken from a human donor in a cohort sampled during active COVID-19. The sequenced material came from peripheral blood. The chain uses TRBV10-1 and TRBJ1-1, with D tentatively TRBD1 (5 bases). The CDR3 DNA reads TGCGCCAGCAGTCCCCACGGGGGACGGAACTCCAACACTGAAGCTTTCTTT. This sequence encodes CASSPHGGRNSNTEAFF.